Sequencing of this T cell receptor beta chain was carried out in a study of technical replicates of blood from several donors. The junction had 4 bases not matched to a gene; V was cut back by 6 bases and J by 6 bases. The CDR3 is 13 amino acids. Germline values: CDR1 MNHEY, CDR2 SMNVEV (reference sequence). Sequencing was performed with immunoSEQ multiplex PCR; in TCRdb, only in-frame clones are kept and a portion is missing. Of 80,000 to 95,000 clones listed, about 92% are singletons. The V and J genes are TRBV27 and TRBJ1-2, with 10 positions matching TRBD1. Material for sequencing was T cells isolated from PBMCs. The source is a human donor in good health. CDR3 residues: CASSPGQGDGYTF. DNA of the CDR3: TGTGCCAGCAGCCCCGGACAGGGGGATGGCTACACCTTC.